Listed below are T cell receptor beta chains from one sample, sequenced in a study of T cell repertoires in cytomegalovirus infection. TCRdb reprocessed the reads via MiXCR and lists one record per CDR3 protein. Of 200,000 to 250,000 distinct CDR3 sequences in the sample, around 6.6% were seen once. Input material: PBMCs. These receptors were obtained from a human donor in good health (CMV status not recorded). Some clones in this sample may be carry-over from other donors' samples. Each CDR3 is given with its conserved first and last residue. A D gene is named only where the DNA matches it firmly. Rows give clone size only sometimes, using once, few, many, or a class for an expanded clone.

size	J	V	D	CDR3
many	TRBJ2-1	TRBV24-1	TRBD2	CATSDRRGGYNEQFF
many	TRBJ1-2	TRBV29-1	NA	CSVVRQYGYTF
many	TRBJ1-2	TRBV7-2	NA	CASSQSLGGYTF
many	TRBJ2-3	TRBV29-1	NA	CSVHRSSSTDTQYF
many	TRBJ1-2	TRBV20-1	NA	CSASIDSYGYTF
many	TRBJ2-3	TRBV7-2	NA	CASSADQPGDTQYF
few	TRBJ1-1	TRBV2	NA	CASSEAGYEAFF
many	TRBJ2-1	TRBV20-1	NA	CSATRGDEQFF
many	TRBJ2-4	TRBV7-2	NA	CASSRLERGGLAKNIQYF
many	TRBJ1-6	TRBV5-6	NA	CASSLGGGDSPLHF
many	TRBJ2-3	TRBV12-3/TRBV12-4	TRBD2	CASSLAVGTDTQYF
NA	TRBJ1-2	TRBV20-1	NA	CSTRATPGYGYTF
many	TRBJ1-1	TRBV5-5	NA	CASSHRAPNTEAFF
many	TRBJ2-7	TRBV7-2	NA	CASSSGPAGSYF
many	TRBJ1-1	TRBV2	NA	CASSDVKAAFF
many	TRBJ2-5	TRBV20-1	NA	CSAANTADQETQYF
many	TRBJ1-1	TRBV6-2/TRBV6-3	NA	CASSYSMLRGRMRRGTEAFF
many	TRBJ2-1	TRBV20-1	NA	CSAGTFGSYNEQFF
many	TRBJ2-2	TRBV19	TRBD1	CASRGTGSNTGELFF
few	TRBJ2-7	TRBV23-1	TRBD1	CASSHRDRVGVVGSYEQYF
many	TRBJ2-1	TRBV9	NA	CASSPWGGRVGGNEQFF
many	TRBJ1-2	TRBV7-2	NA	CASSLGGGPYGYTF
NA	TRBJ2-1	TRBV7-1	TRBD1	CASRSGQGPHSNEQFF
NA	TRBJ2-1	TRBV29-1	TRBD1	CSGRPGQHAHNEQFF
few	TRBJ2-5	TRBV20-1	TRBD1	CSAPTGGQETQYF